This note documents a single T cell receptor beta chain sequence. Its target is not known. The time point here: week 3, after first cycle of checkpoint inhibitor. Blood was drawn before treatment and at week 3 after checkpoint blockade. Patients had no prior systemic cancer treatment, immunosuppressants or other active cancers. Only in-frame clones appear in the TCRdb table, and some are missing; sequencing was by immunoSEQ multiplex PCR. The table shows roughly 6,600 clones, with around 83% occurring only once. This record belongs to a study of blood T cell dynamics during melanoma immunotherapy. General study results and limits: Disease-control patients' PBMC repertoires became either more clonal or more diverse at W3. Whether repertoire-driving clones were melanoma-specific could not be determined.

The source material was blood, sampled from a patient treated with checkpoint blockade. The receptor was derived from a human donor with melanoma. Some clones in this sample may be carry-over from other donors' samples.

This CDR3 is CASSFTGTQYF. CDR3 DNA sequence: TGTGCCAGCAGTTTCACGGGGACCCAGTACTTC. The genes are TRBV28 and TRBJ2-5; no definite D call. There are 11 residues in the CDR3. V was cut by 3 bases and J by 7 bases, with 6 bases left in between. Per the germline V gene, CDR1 is MDHEN and CDR2 is SYDVKM.